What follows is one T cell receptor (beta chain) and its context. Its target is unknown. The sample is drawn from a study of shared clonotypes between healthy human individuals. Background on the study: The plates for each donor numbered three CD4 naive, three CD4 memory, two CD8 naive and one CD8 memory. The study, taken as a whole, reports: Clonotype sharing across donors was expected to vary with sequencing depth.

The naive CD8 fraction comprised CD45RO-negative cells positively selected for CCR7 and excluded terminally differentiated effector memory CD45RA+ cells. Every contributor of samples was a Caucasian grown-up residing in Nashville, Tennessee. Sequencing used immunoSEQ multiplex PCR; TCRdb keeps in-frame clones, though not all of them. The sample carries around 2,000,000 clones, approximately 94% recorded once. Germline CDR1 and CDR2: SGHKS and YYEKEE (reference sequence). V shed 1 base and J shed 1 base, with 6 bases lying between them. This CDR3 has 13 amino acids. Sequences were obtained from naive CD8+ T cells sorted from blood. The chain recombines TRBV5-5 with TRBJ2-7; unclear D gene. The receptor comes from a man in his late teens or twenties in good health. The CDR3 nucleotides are TGTGCCAGCAGCTTGTGGGGTTCCTACGAGCAGTACTTC. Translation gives CASSLWGSYEQYF.